These 20 T cell receptor beta chains came from one sample sequenced in a study of beta chain features in type 1 diabetes (dated by TCRdb to the late 2010s). The library was produced with the immunoSEQ multiplex PCR assay. The High Capacity cDNA Reverse Transcription Kit was used to reverse transcribe all of the isolated RNA, meaning that expressed TCRB transcripts were what got sequenced. TCRdb took this table from immuneACCESS and kept in-frame rearrangements with V and J called. Such tables lack part of the clones; where checked against another copy, unresolved V genes explain under half of the gap, and the rest is unexplained. Within this sample are under 550,000 clones, with 10% to 12% of them counted one time only. 0.046% of the sample rests with the top ten. What was sequenced was naive CD4+ T cells from blood. Interpreted using the paper, the cell subset or site label stands for: true naive CD4+ T cells. These TCRs come from a woman aged 18-29 years in good health.

This clone was detected only a few times. This sequence joins TRBV11-2 and TRBJ2-1; 10 nucleotides agree with TRBD2. Germline CDR1 reads SGHAT; CDR2 reads FQNNGV. The V gene end was trimmed by 4 bases and the J gene end by 7 bases; junction bases not matched to a gene: 7. The CDR3 extends over 15 amino acids. In DNA, the CDR3 is TGTGCCAGCAGCTCCCTAGCGGGAGTGGGGAATGAGCAGTTCTTC. It yields the protein CASSSLAGVGNEQFF. The full variable domain, completed using reference TRBV11-2 and TRBJ2-1, is EAGVAQSPRYKIIEKRQSVAFWCNPISGHATLYWYQQILGQGPKLLIQFQNNGVVDDSQLPKDRFSAERLKGVDSTLKIQPAKLEDSAVYLCASSSLAGVGNEQFFGPGTRLTVL.

In this sample, this clone turned up a few times. V usage is TRBV6-5 and J usage is TRBJ1-6, with a weak D call TRBD1 (5 bases). The germline CDR1 and CDR2 sequences are MNHEY and SVGAGI. This CDR3 has 13 amino acids. V lost 2 bases to trimming and J lost 6 bases, with 5 bases between them. CDR3 loop: CASSYDSNSPLHF. CDR3 DNA sequence: TGTGCCAGCAGTTACGACAGTAATTCACCCCTCCACTTT.

This chain connects TRBV5-1 to TRBJ2-3, with TRBD1 matching over 7 bases. The V gene's germline CDR1 is SGHRS and CDR2 YFSETQ. This CDR3 has 15 amino acids. The V segment lost 4 bases and the J segment 3 bases; nucleotides outside the gene matches: 8. Here the CDR3 reads CASSGRDSLTDTQYF. Written as DNA, the CDR3 is TGCGCCAGCAGCGGACGGGACAGCTTAACAGATACGCAGTATTTT. The full variable domain, in which reference TRBV5-1 and TRBJ2-3 provide the parts outside the CDR3, is KAGVTQTPRYLIKTRGQQVTLSCSPISGHRSVSWYQQTPGQGLQFLFEYFSETQRNKGNFPGRFSGRQFSNSRSEMNVSTLELGDSALYLCASSGRDSLTDTQYFGPGTRLTVL.

The gene calls are TRBV27 and TRBJ2-4; no definite D call. There are 15 residues in the CDR3. CDR1 is MNHEY, CDR2 SMNVEV, per germline (reference sequence). V was pared by 4 bases and J by 0 bases, with 10 bases between. CDR3 DNA: TGTGCCAGCAGTTCCCTCTTACTAGCCAAAAACATTCAGTACTTC. As protein: CASSSLLLAKNIQYF.

This clone was detected a few times. V and J are TRBV19 and TRBJ2-1, with TRBD2 matching over 13 bases. The CDR3 has 15 amino acids. V shed 5 bases and J 8 bases; nucleotides not matched to a gene: 6. Germline CDR1 LNHDA, CDR2 SQIVND (reference sequence). The DNA for the CDR3 is TGTGCCAGTAGTCGAAGGACTAGCGGGAGCGATGAGCAGTTCTTC. Its protein is CASSRRTSGSDEQFF.

The chain carries TRBV11-2 and TRBJ2-1; TRBD2 aligns across 10 bases. Germline assignment: CDR1 SGHAT and CDR2 FQNNGV. The CDR3 length is 17 residues. J was trimmed by 7 bases and V by 2 bases; bases with no gene match: 11. CDR3 DNA sequence: TGTGCCAGCAGCTTAATCCGTCGGACTAGCGGAAGGAATGAGCAGTTCTTC. The encoded protein is CASSLIRRTSGRNEQFF.

A single count supports this clone. V is TRBV25-1 and J is TRBJ1-2, with unresolved D. Trimming took 8 bases from V and 7 from J, leaving 14 bases between them. CDR3 length: 12 amino acids. CDR1 is MGHDK, CDR2 SYGVNS, per germline. Here the CDR3 reads CASVSSGFGYTF. CDR3 DNA: TGTGCCAGCGTCTCCTCGGGATTTGGCTACACCTTC.

The chain carries TRBV5-1 and TRBJ1-6; the D is unclear. CDR1 is SGHRS, CDR2 YFSETQ, per germline. Trimming cost V 0 bases and J 7 bases, with 14 bases left between them. CDR3 size: 16 residues. Here the CDR3 reads CASSLAGRGRNSPLHF. In nucleotides, the CDR3 is TGCGCCAGCAGCTTGGCAGGAAGAGGGAGGAATTCACCCCTCCACTTT.

This chain joins TRBV5-1 and TRBJ2-1; no clear D. Trimming took off 0 bases at V and 1 base at J, with 5 bases between the two ends. The CDR3 loop spans 14 amino acids. Germline V lookup: CDR1 SGHRS, CDR2 YFSETQ. This CDR3 is CASSLGRSYNEQFF. The DNA of the CDR3 is TGCGCCAGCAGCTTGGGGCGGTCCTACAATGAGCAGTTCTTC.

This clone occurred a few times. The chain recombines TRBV4-3 with TRBJ2-7; a possible D gene is TRBD1 (6 bases). Germline assignment: CDR1 LGHNA and CDR2 YSLEER. The V end was cut by 0 bases, the J end by 2 bases, with 17 bases between. This CDR3 contains 17 residues. The CDR3 coding sequence is TGCGCCAGCAGCCAAGATGTGAGACAGGACATGGCCTACGAGCAGTACTTC. Its translation is CASSQDVRQDMAYEQYF.

This clone was seen only a few times. The V gene is TRBV5-4, the J gene TRBJ1-2; weak D call: TRBD1 (5 bases). Germline V CDR1 and CDR2: SGHNT, YYREEE (reference sequence). Trimming removed 5 bases from V and 6 bases from J, with 26 bases in between. The CDR3 runs 17 residues. The CDR3 DNA follows: TGTGCCAGCAGGACACCAAAACAGGACTCCGTTGGGCATGGCTACACCTTC. Translation gives CASRTPKQDSVGHGYTF.

This clone was seen at least ten times. The CDR3 here is CSVDRGAYNEQFF. The CDR3 DNA sequence: TGCAGCGTTGACCGGGGGGCCTACAATGAGCAGTTCTTC. The gene calls are TRBV29-1 and TRBJ2-1; 7 positions match TRBD2. Per the germline V gene, CDR1 is SQVTM and CDR2 is ANQGSEA. Trimming removed 3 bases from V and 2 bases from J; junction bases left unmatched: 1. The CDR3 runs to 13 residues.

DNA of the CDR3: TGTGCCAGCAGTGGACCAGGCTATGGCTACACCTTC. The encoded protein is CASSGPGYGYTF. The rearrangement joins TRBV27 to TRBJ1-2, with D hard to call. The germline V gene encodes CDR1 MNHEY and CDR2 SMNVEV (reference sequence). V lost 5 bases, J lost 4 bases, and 8 bases lay in between. The CDR3 loop spans 12 amino acids.

The sample holds a few counts of this clone. V gene TRBV2 combines with J gene TRBJ2-5, with D unclear. The V gene's germline CDR1 is SNHLY and CDR2 FYNNEI. The V end lost 7 bases, the J end lost 2 bases, and 5 bases lay between the germline ends. The CDR3 length is 11 residues. The CDR3 sequence is CASTKQETQYF. CDR3 DNA: TGTGCCAGCACTAAACAAGAGACCCAGTACTTC.

V usage is TRBV9 and J usage is TRBJ2-3, with a weak D call TRBD1 (5 bases). V was pared by 2 bases and J by 0 bases, with 13 bases between. Looked up from germline, CDR1 is SGDLS and CDR2 is YYNGEE. This CDR3 has 16 amino acids. The CDR3 region has the DNA TGTGCCAGCAGCGTTTCTGGGGCGCGAAGCACAGATACGCAGTATTTT. Residues: CASSVSGARSTDTQYF.

This clone has more than one count but fewer than ten. This chain connects TRBV29-1 to TRBJ2-3, with no clear D. In germline, CDR1 is SQVTM, CDR2 ANQGSEA. This CDR3 is 11 amino acids long. Between the trimmed V and J ends, which lost 3 bases and 4 bases, there was a span of 5 bases. This chain's CDR3 is CSVDGPDTQYF. Here the CDR3 DNA reads TGCAGCGTTGATGGACCAGATACGCAGTATTTT.

The chain is built from TRBV6-4 and TRBJ2-1; either TRBD1 or TRBD2 may supply D (5 bases each). Germline loops: CDR1 MRHNA, CDR2 SNTAGT. There are 12 residues in the CDR3. Trimming stripped 4 bases from V and 9 bases from J, with 10 bases between. CDR3 in amino acids: CASSVFGGEQFF. Written as DNA, the CDR3 is TGTGCCAGCAGTGTATTTGGGGGTGAGCAGTTCTTC.

Only a few counts were recorded for this clone. The V and J genes are TRBV23-1 and TRBJ2-7; D gene ambiguous. TRBV23-1 qualifies as an ORF whose function is uncertain. CDR3 length: 16 residues. The V gene lost 0 bases and the J gene lost 3 bases, with 15 bases spanning the gap. The CDR3 loop is CASSQSYGIGNYEQYV. The CDR3 DNA reads as TGCGCCAGCAGTCAATCTTACGGAATAGGGAACTACGAGCAGTACGTC.

The V gene is TRBV6-5, the J gene TRBJ2-2, with D perhaps TRBD1 or TRBD2 (5 bases each). The CDR3 extends over 15 amino acids. Per the germline V gene, CDR1 is MNHEY and CDR2 is SVGAGI. Trimming cost V 11 bases and J 0 bases, with 16 bases left between them. CDR3 in amino acids: CAASRDPANTGELFF. The CDR3 region has the DNA TGTGCCGCCTCCCGGGACCCCGCGAACACCGGGGAGCTGTTTTTT.

This clone has just a few counts. This chain links TRBV5-1 with TRBJ1-5; D call uncertain. V lost 1 base and J lost 1, with 3 bases in between. From germline, CDR1 is SGHRS and CDR2 YFSETQ. CDR3 length: 13 amino acids. This CDR3 reads CASSLLSNQPQHF. In DNA, the CDR3 is TGCGCCAGCAGCTTGCTAAGCAATCAGCCCCAGCATTTT.